These 9 T cell receptor beta chains share one sample of origin, sequenced in a study of cytomegalovirus exposure and HLA in healthy donors. Primers included in the PCR were 60 Vbeta and 13 Jbeta primers. The method was immunoSEQ multiplex PCR; TCRdb's version includes in-frame clones alone and lacks a portion of them. The table records around 95,000 clones, around 72% of them present only once. Sample: PBMCs. The receptors here all came from a male donor in good health and CMV-seronegative.

J is TRBJ2-5 and V is TRBV19, with 10 bases that match TRBD1. The germline V gene has CDR1 LNHDA and CDR2 SQIVND (reference sequence). Trimming at V came to 5 bases and at J to 5 bases, leaving 8 bases not matched to a gene. This CDR3 spans 15 amino acids. CDR3 in amino acids: CASSWGQGNRETQYF. The CDR3 DNA follows: TGTGCCAGTAGTTGGGGACAGGGGAATAGGGAGACCCAGTACTTC.

V is TRBV5-1 and J is TRBJ1-6; 8 nucleotides line up with TRBD1. CDR1 SGHRS and CDR2 YFSETQ come from the germline V gene. The CDR3 sequence is 17 residues long. V was pared by 4 bases and J by 7 bases, with 13 bases of the junction left unmatched. Here the CDR3 reads CASSPRRQGTRNSPLHF. The DNA for the CDR3 is TGCGCCAGCAGCCCCCGTCGACAGGGGACACGAAATTCACCCCTCCACTTT.

The chain is built from TRBV5-1 and TRBJ1-2, with TRBD1 matching 7 bases. V was clipped by 0 bases and J by 5 bases; unmatched bases: 4. CDR1 SGHRS and CDR2 YFSETQ come from the germline V gene. The length of the CDR3 is 14 residues. In nucleotides, the CDR3 is TGCGCCAGCAGCTTGGAAGGGACAGAATATGGCTACACCTTC. This sequence encodes CASSLEGTEYGYTF.

This clone was seen just once. V gene TRBV29-1 combines with J gene TRBJ2-5; 9 nucleotides line up with TRBD1. With 6 bases clipped from V and 4 bases from J, the junction kept 9 bases outside the gene matches. In germline, CDR1 is SQVTM, CDR2 ANQGSEA. This CDR3 has 14 amino acids. CDR3 loop: CSVAKGQGGETQYF. In DNA form, the CDR3 reads TGCAGCGTCGCAAAGGGACAGGGAGGAGAGACCCAGTACTTC.

The chain combines TRBV7-2 with TRBJ2-7; perhaps TRBD1 as D (6 bases). V was shortened by 4 bases and J by 3 bases, with 13 bases between the two germline ends. The germline gives CDR1 SGHTA, CDR2 FQGNSA. The CDR3 consists of 14 residues. As DNA, the CDR3 is TGTGCCAGCAGCTCCCGGACAGCATACTACGAGCAGTACTTC. Residues: CASSSRTAYYEQYF.

V usage is TRBV9 and J usage is TRBJ2-3; D unresolved. Looked up from germline, CDR1 is SGDLS and CDR2 is YYNGEE. The CDR3 totals 16 residues. Trimming pared 0 bases from V and 8 bases from J, leaving 19 bases between. In nucleotides, the CDR3 is TGTGCCAGCAGCGTAGGAACTAACCTGCGTTCCCGTACGCAGTATTTT. It yields the protein CASSVGTNLRSRTQYF.

This clone was counted a few times. This chain joins TRBV5-4 and TRBJ2-5; D is uncertain. Trimming left V 0 bases short and J 11 bases short, with 11 bases between. Per germline, CDR1 SGHNT and CDR2 YYREEE (reference sequence). There are 12 residues in the CDR3. The CDR3 protein is CASSLDQAEQYF. CDR3 DNA: TGTGCCAGCAGCTTGGACCAGGCAGAGCAGTACTTC.

The genes are TRBV7-9 and TRBJ2-1; 9 bases are shared with TRBD1. Germline trimming cut 6 bases from V and 6 bases from J; bases unmatched to any gene: 3. This CDR3 has 13 residues. CDR1 and CDR2 from the germline V gene are SEHNR and FQNEAQ (reference sequence). The CDR3 DNA reads TGTGCCAGCAGACCGGACAGGGGCAATGAGCAGTTCTTC. It encodes CASRPDRGNEQFF. The whole variable domain, filled in from reference TRBV7-9 and TRBJ2-1, reads DTGVSQNPRHKITKRGQNVTFRCDPISEHNRLYWYRQTLGQGPEFLTYFQNEAQLEKSRLLSDRFSAERPKGSFSTLEIQRTEQGDSAMYLCASRPDRGNEQFFGPGTRLTVL.

This chain links TRBV9 with TRBJ2-2; TRBD1 aligns across 7 bases. V lost 2 bases to trimming and J lost 7 bases; unmatched junction nucleotides: 8. Germline CDR1 is SGDLS and CDR2 is YYNGEE. The CDR3 is 15 residues long. In DNA, the CDR3 is TGTGCCAGCAGCGTTCAAGGGGGCGCCGACGGGGAGCTGTTTTTT. Encoded protein: CASSVQGGADGELFF.